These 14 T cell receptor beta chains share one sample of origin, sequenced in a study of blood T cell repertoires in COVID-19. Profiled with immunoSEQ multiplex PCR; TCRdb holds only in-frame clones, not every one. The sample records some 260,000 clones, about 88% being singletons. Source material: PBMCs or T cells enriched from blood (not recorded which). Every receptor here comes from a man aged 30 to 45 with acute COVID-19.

The CDR3 loop is CASSRRDSTEAFF. CDR3 in DNA: TGTGCCAGCAGCCGCCGGGACAGCACTGAAGCTTTCTTT. The genes are TRBV5-4 and TRBJ1-1; 7 positions agree with TRBD1. The V and J ends lost 4 bases and 4 bases, in that order; junction bases with no gene match: 4. Germline V gene sequence: CDR1 SGHNT, CDR2 YYREEE (reference sequence). The CDR3 runs 13 residues.

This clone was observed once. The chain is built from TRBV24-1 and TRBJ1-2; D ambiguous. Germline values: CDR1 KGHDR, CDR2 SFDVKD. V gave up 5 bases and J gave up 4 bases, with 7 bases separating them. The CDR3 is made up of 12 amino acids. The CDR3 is CATSVSSYGYTF. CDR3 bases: TGTGCCACCAGTGTCTCTTCCTATGGCTACACCTTC.

Here the CDR3 DNA reads TGTGCCAGCAGTTTAGGGGCAGGGACTTACAATGAGCAGTTCTTC. This codes for CASSLGAGTYNEQFF. The chain uses TRBV28 and TRBJ2-1, with D tentatively TRBD2 (6 bases). CDR1 and CDR2 (germline): MDHEN, SYDVKM. Trimming took 2 bases from V and 4 from J, leaving 12 bases between them. CDR3 size: 15 residues.

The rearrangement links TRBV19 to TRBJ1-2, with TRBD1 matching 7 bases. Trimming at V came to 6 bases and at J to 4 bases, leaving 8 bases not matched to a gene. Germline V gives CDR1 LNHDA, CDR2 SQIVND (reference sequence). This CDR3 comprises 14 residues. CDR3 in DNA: TGTGCCAGTAGCGGATCCGGGACAGTCTATGGCTACACCTTC. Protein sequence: CASSGSGTVYGYTF.

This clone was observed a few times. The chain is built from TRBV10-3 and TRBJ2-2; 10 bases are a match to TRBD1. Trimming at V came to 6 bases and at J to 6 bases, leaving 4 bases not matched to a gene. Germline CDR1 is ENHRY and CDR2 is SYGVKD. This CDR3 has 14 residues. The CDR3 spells CAIRTGTGAGELFF. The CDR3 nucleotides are TGTGCCATCAGAACCGGGACAGGGGCCGGGGAGCTGTTTTTT.

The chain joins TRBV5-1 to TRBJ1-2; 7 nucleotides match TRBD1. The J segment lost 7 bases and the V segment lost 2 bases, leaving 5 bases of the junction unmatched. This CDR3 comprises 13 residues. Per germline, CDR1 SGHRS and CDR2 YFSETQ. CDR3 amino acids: CASSFTGESGYTF. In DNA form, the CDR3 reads TGCGCCAGCAGCTTCACAGGGGAGAGTGGCTACACCTTC.

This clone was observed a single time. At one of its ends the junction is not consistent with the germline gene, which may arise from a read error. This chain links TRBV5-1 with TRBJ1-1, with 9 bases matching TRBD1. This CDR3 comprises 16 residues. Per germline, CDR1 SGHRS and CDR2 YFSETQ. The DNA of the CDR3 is TGTGCCAGCAGCTCGGGACAGGGCAAGATTAACACTGAAGCTTTCTTT. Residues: CASSSGQGKINTEAFF.

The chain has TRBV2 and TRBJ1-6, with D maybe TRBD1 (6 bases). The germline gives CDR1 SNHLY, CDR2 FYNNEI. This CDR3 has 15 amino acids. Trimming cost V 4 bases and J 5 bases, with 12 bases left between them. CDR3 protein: CASSGAGADNSPLHF. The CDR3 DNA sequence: TGTGCCAGCAGTGGAGCAGGGGCTGATAATTCACCCCTCCACTTT.

The CDR3 loop is CATSDGTGTGSDEQFF. The CDR3 nucleotides are TGTGCCACCAGTGACGGGACAGGGACAGGGAGTGATGAGCAGTTCTTC. The V and J genes are TRBV24-1 and TRBJ2-1, with 9 bases identical to TRBD1. V lost 4 bases, J lost 8 bases, and 11 bases stayed unmatched. The CDR3 sequence is 16 residues long. Germline V gives CDR1 KGHDR, CDR2 SFDVKD.

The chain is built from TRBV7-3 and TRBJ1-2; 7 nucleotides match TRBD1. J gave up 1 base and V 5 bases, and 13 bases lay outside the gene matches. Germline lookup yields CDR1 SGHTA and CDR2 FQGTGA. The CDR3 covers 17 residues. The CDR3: CASSPNLDRDFNYGYTF. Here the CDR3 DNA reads TGTGCCAGCAGCCCAAACCTCGACAGGGATTTTAACTATGGCTACACCTTC.

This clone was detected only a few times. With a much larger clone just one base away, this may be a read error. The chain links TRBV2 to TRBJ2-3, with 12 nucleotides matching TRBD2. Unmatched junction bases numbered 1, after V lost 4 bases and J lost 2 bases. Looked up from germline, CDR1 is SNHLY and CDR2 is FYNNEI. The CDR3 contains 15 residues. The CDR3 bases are TGTGCCAGCAGTGGGACTAGCGGGGCCACAGATACGCAGTATTTT. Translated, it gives CASSGTSGATDTQYF.

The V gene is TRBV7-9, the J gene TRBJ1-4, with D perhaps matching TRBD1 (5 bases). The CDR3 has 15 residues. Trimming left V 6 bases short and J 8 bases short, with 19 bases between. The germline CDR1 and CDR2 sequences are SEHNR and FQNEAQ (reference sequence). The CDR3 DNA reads TGTGCCAGCAGACAATTGACAGCAGAAGTGGAAAAACTGTTTTTT. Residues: CASRQLTAEVEKLFF.

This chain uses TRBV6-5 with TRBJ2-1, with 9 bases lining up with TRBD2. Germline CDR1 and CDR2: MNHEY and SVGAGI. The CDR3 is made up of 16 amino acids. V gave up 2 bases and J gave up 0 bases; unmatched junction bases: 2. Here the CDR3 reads CASSYVSGSSYNEQFF. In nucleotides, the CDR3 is TGTGCCAGCAGTTACGTTAGCGGGAGCTCCTACAATGAGCAGTTCTTC.

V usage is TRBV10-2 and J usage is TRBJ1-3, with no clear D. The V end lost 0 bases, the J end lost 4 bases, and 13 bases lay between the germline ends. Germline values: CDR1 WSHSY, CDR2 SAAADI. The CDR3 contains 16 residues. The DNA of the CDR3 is TGCGCCAGCAGTGAGTCCTGGCCCGCATCGGGAAACACCATATATTTT. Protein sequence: CASSESWPASGNTIYF.